These 14 T cell receptor beta chains share one sample of origin, sequenced in a study of CD8+ T cells in alopecia areata. Described treatment: oral pan-JAK inhibitor, 5-10 mg twice daily. As the sequencing template, cDNA was produced by extracting RNA and reverse transcribing it. This table comes from immunoSEQ multiplex PCR, and its TCRdb copy is limited to in-frame clones, with some not included. The table includes 150,000 to 200,000 clones, about 65% detected once. Specimen: CD4+ T cells sorted from blood, collected at week 49, from a patient treated with tofacitinib. The receptors were gathered from a human donor with alopecia areata.

This clone was counted only a few times. This chain links TRBV29-1 with TRBJ2-5, with 9 bases identical to TRBD1. V lost 7 bases to trimming and J lost 5 bases; unmatched junction nucleotides: 8. CDR3 length: 13 amino acids. Germline V gene sequence: CDR1 SQVTM, CDR2 ANQGSEA. DNA of the CDR3: TGCAGCGGTCAAACAGGGGGCAGTGAGACCCAGTACTTC. Encoded protein: CSGQTGGSETQYF.

This clone was found a few times. The J gene is TRBJ1-2, the V gene TRBV5-1, with 7 bases identical to TRBD1. V lost 4 bases and J lost 7; bases outside the gene matches: 7. Germline V CDR1 and CDR2: SGHRS, YFSETQ. The CDR3 has 13 amino acids. The CDR3 loop reads CASSAGQISGYTF. CDR3 DNA: TGCGCCAGCAGCGCGGGACAGATCAGTGGCTACACCTTC.

J is TRBJ1-4 and V is TRBV7-8; 10 bases align to TRBD1. Germline values: CDR1 SGHVS, CDR2 FQNEAQ. This CDR3 contains 16 residues. Trimming cost V 3 bases and J 8 bases; bases outside gene matches: 9. The CDR3 nucleotides are TGTGCCAGCAGCTTGCGGGGGGACAGGGGTCAGGAAAAACTGTTTTTT. This sequence encodes CASSLRGDRGQEKLFF.

The chain carries TRBV7-2 and TRBJ2-1; 8 bases line up with TRBD1. Germline V CDR1 and CDR2: SGHTA, FQGNSA. V lost 7 bases, J lost 7 bases, and 9 bases stayed unmatched. The CDR3 sequence is 14 residues long. The CDR3 DNA reads TGTGCCAGCATCAGAGGGACAGGACGTAATGAGCAGTTCTTC. Residues: CASIRGTGRNEQFF.

The chain recombines TRBV2 with TRBJ2-5; possibly TRBD1 or TRBD2 for D (5 bases each). Germline CDR1 is SNHLY and CDR2 is FYNNEI. The V and J ends lost 3 bases and 2 bases respectively, with 7 bases between them. This CDR3 spans 13 amino acids. This CDR3 is CASSEGDQETQYF. The CDR3 coding sequence is TGTGCCAGCAGTGAGGGGGATCAAGAGACCCAGTACTTC. Complete variable domain (other parts from reference TRBV2 and TRBJ2-5): EPEVTQTPSHQVTQMGQEVILRCVPISNHLYFYWYRQILGQKVEFLVSFYNNEISEKSEIFDDQFSVERPDGSNFTLKIRSTKLEDSAMYFCASSEGDQETQYFGPGTRLLVL.

The V and J genes are TRBV29-1 and TRBJ2-3; maybe TRBD1 (6 bases). The CDR3 consists of 13 residues. V dropped 7 bases and J dropped 3 bases, with 14 bases sitting between them. Germline V lookup: CDR1 SQVTM, CDR2 ANQGSEA. The CDR3 DNA reads TGCAGCGCCCCGGACAGCTTAACAGATACGCAGTATTTT. This encodes CSAPDSLTDTQYF.

The V gene is TRBV7-2, the J gene TRBJ1-6, with 8 bases matching TRBD1. This CDR3 is built from 16 residues. Germline V gene sequence: CDR1 SGHTA, CDR2 FQGNSA. V shed 5 bases, J shed 9 bases, and the junction held 12 bases outside the gene matches. CDR3 in DNA: TGTGCCAGCAGCCCGACCCGCGGGACAGGAGCTTCACCCCTCCACTTT. Amino acids: CASSPTRGTGASPLHF.

This clone was counted many times. V is TRBV6-6 and J is TRBJ2-3, with D unresolved. From germline, CDR1 is MNHNY and CDR2 SVGAGI (reference sequence). V lost 11 bases and J lost 4, with 16 bases in between. This CDR3 region has 13 residues. CDR3 sequence (DNA): TGTGCCCTAGGGAAGGGCGGCCCAGATACGCAGTATTTT. Protein product: CALGKGGPDTQYF.

The rearrangement uses TRBV7-6 and TRBJ2-3, with 9 bases matching TRBD2. This CDR3 spans 19 amino acids. V lost 2 bases and J lost 1; bases outside the gene matches: 13. Germline lookup yields CDR1 SGHVS and CDR2 FNYEAQ. CDR3: CASSLKWGRSSGGTDTQYF. CDR3 in DNA: TGTGCCAGCAGCTTAAAGTGGGGCCGGTCTAGCGGGGGCACAGATACGCAGTATTTT.

Only a few counts were recorded for this clone. This CDR3 reads CASSLVRVANTEAFF. The CDR3 DNA reads TGTGCCAGCAGCTTAGTACGGGTAGCGAACACTGAAGCTTTCTTT. The chain joins TRBV7-2 to TRBJ1-1; D is unresolved. Germline CDR1 reads SGHTA; CDR2 reads FQGNSA. The V gene lost 1 base and the J gene lost 1 base, with 10 bases spanning the gap. The CDR3 is 15 amino acids.

This chain connects TRBV29-1 to TRBJ1-1, with a possible D match to TRBD1 (6 bases). This CDR3 spans 13 amino acids. V lost 7 bases to trimming and J lost 0 bases, with 12 bases between them. CDR1 and CDR2 from the germline V gene are SQVTM and ANQGSEA. CDR3 residues: CSADRIMNTEAFF. The DNA of the CDR3 is TGCAGCGCCGACAGGATTATGAACACTGAAGCTTTCTTT.

The chain uses TRBV29-1 and TRBJ1-1, with 7 bases aligning to TRBD1. V lost 4 bases, J lost 6 bases, and 2 bases stayed unmatched. Germline loops: CDR1 SQVTM, CDR2 ANQGSEA. CDR3 length equals 11 residues. In DNA form, the CDR3 reads TGCAGCGTTGCTGACAGGGCTGAAGCTTTCTTT. Its translation is CSVADRAEAFF. Using reference TRBV29-1 and TRBJ1-1 for the parts outside the CDR3, the full variable domain is SAVISQKPSRDICQRGTSLTIQCQVDSQVTMMFWYRQQPGQSLTLIATANQGSEATYESGFVIDKFPISRPNLTFSTLTVSNMSPEDSSIYLCSVADRAEAFFGQGTRLTVV.

CDR3 region: CAIRRGTTSNSPLHF. CDR3 in DNA: TGTGCCATCAGAAGGGGGACGACCTCTAATTCACCCCTCCACTTT. This chain connects TRBV10-3 to TRBJ1-6; a possible D gene is TRBD1 (6 bases). V lost 6 bases to trimming and J lost 6 bases, with 15 bases between them. The CDR3 contains 15 residues. CDR1 and CDR2 from the germline V gene are ENHRY and SYGVKD.

Only a few counts were recorded for this clone. The CDR3 region has the DNA TGCAGCGTGCTTCCCTCCTTAGGTTTGAGGGAGGATGGCTACACCTTC. It translates to CSVLPSLGLREDGYTF. This chain links TRBV29-1 with TRBJ1-2; D call uncertain. The CDR3 covers 16 residues. The V and J ends lost 6 bases and 6 bases respectively, with 26 bases between them. Germline loops: CDR1 SQVTM, CDR2 ANQGSEA. Complete variable domain (other parts from reference TRBV29-1 and TRBJ1-2): SAVISQKPSRDICQRGTSLTIQCQVDSQVTMMFWYRQQPGQSLTLIATANQGSEATYESGFVIDKFPISRPNLTFSTLTVSNMSPEDSSIYLCSVLPSLGLREDGYTFGSGTRLTVV.